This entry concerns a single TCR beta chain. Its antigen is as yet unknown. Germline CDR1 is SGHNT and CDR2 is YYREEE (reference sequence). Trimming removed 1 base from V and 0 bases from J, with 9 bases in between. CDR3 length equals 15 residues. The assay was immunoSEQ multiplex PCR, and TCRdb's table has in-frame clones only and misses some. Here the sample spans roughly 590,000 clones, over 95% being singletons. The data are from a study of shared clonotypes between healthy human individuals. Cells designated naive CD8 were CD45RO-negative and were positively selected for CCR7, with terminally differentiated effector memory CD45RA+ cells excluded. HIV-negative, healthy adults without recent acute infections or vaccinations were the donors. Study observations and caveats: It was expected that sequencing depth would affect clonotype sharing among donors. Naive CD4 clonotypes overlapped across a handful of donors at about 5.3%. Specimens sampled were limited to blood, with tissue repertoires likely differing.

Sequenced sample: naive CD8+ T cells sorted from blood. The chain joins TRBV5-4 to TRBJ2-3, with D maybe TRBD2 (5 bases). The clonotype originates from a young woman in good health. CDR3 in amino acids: CASSLWAGSTDTQYF. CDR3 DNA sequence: TGTGCCAGCAGCTTGTGGGCGGGCAGCACAGATACGCAGTATTTT.